The 13 T cell receptor beta chains below all came from one sample that was sequenced in a study of blood T cell repertoires in COVID-19. Assay: immunoSEQ multiplex PCR; the TCRdb copy retains only in-frame clones and omits some. The table lists 300,000 to 350,000 clones, approximately 89% of them singletons. The material sequenced was peripheral blood. These receptors were collected from a woman aged 60-75 years with COVID-19, enrolled during active disease.

The chain carries TRBV6-5 and TRBJ2-7; no reliable D call. CDR1 and CDR2 from the germline V gene are MNHEY and SVGAGI. The CDR3 covers 15 residues. The V gene lost 2 bases and the J gene lost 6 bases, with 17 bases spanning the gap. For the CDR3, the DNA is TGTGCCAGCAGTTACCTGAGTAGTCCTCCCCTCGAGCAGTACTTC. This gives the protein CASSYLSSPPLEQYF.

This clone has just a few counts. The gene calls are TRBV19 and TRBJ1-3; D gene uncertain. The germline V gene has CDR1 LNHDA and CDR2 SQIVND (reference sequence). Between the trimmed V and J ends, which lost 3 bases and 2 bases, there was a span of 11 bases. This CDR3 is 15 amino acids long. CDR3 amino acids: CASSILTVAGNTIYF. DNA for the CDR3: TGTGCCAGTAGTATCCTCACGGTGGCTGGAAACACCATATATTTT.

The rearrangement links TRBV28 to TRBJ2-7, with TRBD1 matching 7 bases. V shed 4 bases and J 2 bases; nucleotides not matched to a gene: 8. The CDR3 covers 15 residues. CDR1 and CDR2 (germline): MDHEN, SYDVKM. The CDR3 is CASSSPRTGTYEQYF. CDR3 nucleotide sequence: TGTGCCAGCAGTTCTCCCCGGACAGGTACCTACGAGCAGTACTTC.

The chain uses TRBV27 and TRBJ1-5; TRBD1 matches at 9 bases. Trimming at V came to 3 bases and at J to 2 bases, leaving 8 bases not matched to a gene. The CDR3 is 17 amino acids. CDR1 is MNHEY, CDR2 SMNVEV, per germline (reference sequence). CDR3: CASSFTGTGLGNQPQHF. The CDR3 DNA follows: TGTGCCAGCAGTTTCACCGGGACAGGGTTAGGCAATCAGCCCCAGCATTTT.

Only a few counts were recorded for this clone. This chain links TRBV28 with TRBJ1-1, with 9 bases matching TRBD1. CDR3 size: 15 residues. With V trimmed by 8 bases and J by 3 bases, 10 bases remained unmatched. In germline, CDR1 is MDHEN, CDR2 SYDVKM. The CDR3 DNA sequence: TGTGCCAGCGTTTACCGGGACAGGGTTTACACTGAAGCTTTCTTT. Its protein is CASVYRDRVYTEAFF.

In its sample, this clone was seen once. The chain is built from TRBV28 and TRBJ1-5; D remains unclear. CDR1 and CDR2 (germline): MDHEN, SYDVKM. This CDR3 contains 16 residues. The V end was cut by 2 bases, the J end by 4 bases, with 15 bases between. The CDR3 sequence: CASSLESAPGNQPQHF. CDR3 coding DNA: TGTGCCAGCAGTTTAGAGTCAGCCCCGGGGAATCAGCCCCAGCATTTT.

This rearrangement joins TRBV19 to TRBJ1-1; D may be TRBD1 (6 bases). The length of the CDR3 is 15 residues. V was pared by 6 bases and J by 3 bases, with 17 bases between. Germline V gene data show CDR1 as LNHDA and CDR2 as SQIVND (reference sequence). The CDR3 region is CASRLGRGFDTEAFF. The CDR3 coding sequence is TGTGCCAGTAGGCTTGGGAGGGGGTTCGACACTGAAGCTTTCTTT.

This chain uses TRBV5-1 with TRBJ1-2, with a tentative D call TRBD1 (5 bases). The V end was cut by 0 bases, the J end by 8 bases, with 11 bases between. This CDR3 is built from 13 residues. CDR1 is SGHRS, CDR2 YFSETQ, per germline. The CDR3 coding sequence is TGCGCCAGCAGCTTGGCAGGGCCCGAGGGCTACACCTTC. Translating gives CASSLAGPEGYTF.

V is TRBV14 and J is TRBJ1-4; D not certain. Germline CDR1 is SGHDN and CDR2 is FVKESK. CDR3 size: 13 residues. Trimming left V 4 bases short and J 7 bases short, with 10 bases between. As DNA, the CDR3 is TGTGCCAGCAGCCCGGCGCGCGGTGAAAAACTGTTTTTT. Translating it yields CASSPARGEKLFF. Full variable domain (remainder filled in from reference TRBV14 and TRBJ1-4): EAGVTQFPSHSVIEKGQTVTLRCDPISGHDNLYWYRRVMGKEIKFLLHFVKESKQDESGMPNNRFLAERTGGTYSTLKVQPAELEDSGVYFCASSPARGEKLFFGSGTQLSVL.

This clone was recorded once. This sample includes further DNA sequences coding for the same CDR3. This chain uses TRBV28 with TRBJ1-1, with D perhaps TRBD1 (5 bases). Germline loops: CDR1 MDHEN, CDR2 SYDVKM. Trimming removed 5 bases from V and 1 base from J, with 14 bases in between. CDR3 size: 15 residues. The CDR3 here is CASSPPGQKNTEAFF. In nucleotides, the CDR3 is TGTGCCAGCAGTCCTCCCGGACAAAAGAACACTGAAGCTTTCTTT.

CDR3: CASSNRDGYTF. In nucleotides, the CDR3 is TGTGCCAGCAGTAACAGGGACGGCTACACCTTC. V and J are TRBV2 and TRBJ1-2, with D perhaps TRBD1 (6 bases). Deletions cut 5 bases from V and 8 bases from J, with 9 bases between. Germline V gene sequence: CDR1 SNHLY, CDR2 FYNNEI. This CDR3 spans 11 amino acids.

This chain uses TRBV24-1 with TRBJ2-7; TRBD1 agrees at 8 bases. Germline-derived CDR1 and CDR2 are KGHDR and SFDVKD. This CDR3 is built from 14 residues. V lost 2 bases, J lost 5 bases, and 4 bases stayed unmatched. CDR3 nucleotides: TGTGCCACCAGTGATTCGCAGGGGGCCCACGAGCAGTACTTC. Amino acid sequence: CATSDSQGAHEQYF.

The rearrangement links TRBV5-8 to TRBJ1-1, with 9 bases that match TRBD1. V was clipped by 1 base and J by 4 bases; unmatched bases: 2. The CDR3 extends over 14 amino acids. Germline V gives CDR1 SGHTS, CDR2 YDEGEE. CDR3 bases: TGTGCCAGCAGCTTGCACAGGGGGCGCACTGAAGCTTTCTTT. As protein: CASSLHRGRTEAFF.